This section outlines one T cell receptor (beta chain) sequence together with its context. The data belong to a study of blood T cell repertoires in COVID-19. Germline V gives CDR1 MNHNS, CDR2 SASEGT. The CDR3 totals 18 residues. J was trimmed by 8 bases and V by 2 bases; bases with no gene match: 15. Original methodology: Nucleated cell counts were estimated from reference gene primer amplification. Assay: immunoSEQ multiplex PCR; the TCRdb copy retains only in-frame clones and omits some. V, J and clone size reflect that table, while D and trimming were determined from the DNA. The table includes some 170,000 clones, around 85% detected once.

Sequenced input: peripheral blood. J is TRBJ1-2 and V is TRBV6-1; 12 bases align to TRBD1. This receptor was identified in a man in his 60s with active or convalescent COVID-19. The CDR3 here is CASSEFALGTGGAGGYTF. CDR3 nucleotide sequence: TGTGCCAGCAGTGAATTTGCATTAGGGACAGGGGGCGCCGGGGGCTACACCTTC.